This T cell receptor beta chain came from a study of shared clonotypes between healthy human individuals (dated by TCRdb to about 2020). With regard to the full study: The cohort comprised two women and a few men aged 18 to 49 years. Libraries were prepared and TCR repertoires were sequenced by different laboratories using diverse techniques, in order to increase sequencing depth and limit assay-specific biases. For each donor, CD4 naive and CD4 memory were each run on three plates, CD8 naive on two plates, and CD8 memory on one plate. Between about 0.9 and 9 billion PBMCs per donor were obtained by leukapheresis. To estimate repertoire size and how much clonotype sharing occurs between individuals, the study deeply sequenced the blood TCR repertoires of several healthy adults.

Using the deep immunoSEQ assay, TCR CDR3 regions were amplified from genomic DNA by multiplex PCR. For each cell subset, the extracted genomic DNA was distributed evenly across all wells of several immunoSEQ 96-well plates, and each plate served as one replicate. Each replicate PCR for sorted subsets received around 210 ng genomic DNA, equal to tens of thousands of T cell genomes. Purified libraries were measured with a Qubit 3.0 fluorometer, size-checked on a Bioanalyzer 2100, and measured again with the KAPA Library Quantification kit. Every immunoSEQ 96-well plate was sequenced on a separate single-read 150-cycle Illumina NextSeq 550 flow cell. In the original analysis: The immunoSEQ output contained only junctional sequences without quality scores, so filtering could not match that applied to full-length reads. Sequences were annotated with PyIR, a Python wrapper for IgBLAST v1.9, using IMGT germline references to assign V/J genes and CDR3. Reads were filtered out if the reads had weak V/J assignments (E-value above 1e-6), no CDR3, stop codons, out-of-frame junctions, or ambiguous translated residues. V3J clonotypes were defined as sequences sharing an identical inferred V gene, J gene, and CDR3 amino acid sequence. Percentage overlap between repertoires was calculated by dividing the number of shared unique clonotypes by the size of the smaller repertoire. Repertoire richness was assessed with RTK rarefaction, the Chao1 estimator, and Recon v2.1 estimates of unobserved clonotypes. Generation probabilities for all TCRbeta clonotypes obtained by the gDNA method from a few donors were computed using OLGA. Sourced from immuneACCESS, this table was stored by TCRdb with only in-frame sequences that have V and J called. A share of the clones is absent; for the studies checked, an unresolved V gene accounts for under half, and the remainder has no known explanation. From that table come the V and J calls and clone size; the DNA was used to work out D and trimming. Present in this sample are about 1 million clones, about 75% of which were seen just once. The ten largest clones add up to 1.4% to 1.5% of the sample.

The donors were healthy, HIV-negative adults with no recently reported acute infections or vaccinations. Only Caucasian adults living in Nashville, Tennessee, USA were represented among the donors. Magnetic negative selection was used to enrich CD4+ T cells, after which naive cells were positively selected on CD45RA and the negative fraction became the memory subset. After blood collection by leukapheresis, PBMCs were isolated using Ficoll-Histopaque density gradient centrifugation and then cryopreserved in the vapor phase of liquid nitrogen. Analytical flow cytometry was used to check the purity and quantity of every magnetically sorted T cell population. Genomic DNA was isolated from every sorted fraction and measured by UV absorbance on a Nanodrop 2000c. As for this clone: Its antigen is currently not known. No much larger clonotype is one base removed from it; base qualities were not supplied.

General study outcomes and caveats: Because the study included a small number of donors, the genetic and exposure-history diversity represented was limited. Across four donors, approximately 5% of naive CD4, more than 3% of naive CD8, approximately 2.5% of memory CD4, and about 0.44% of memory CD8 clonotypes were shared. Compared with non-shared clonotypes, clonotypes shared by all four sorted-subset donors had higher generation probabilities. Based on pairwise subsampling, the degree of clonotype sharing among donors was expected to be affected by sequencing depth. Estimated clonotype richness was generally larger for naive than for memory subsets. Incomplete sequencing was indicated by rarefaction of sorted-subset datasets, despite the large sequencing depth. Sampling was restricted to blood, and TCR repertoires in tissue are likely to differ from TCR repertoires in blood.

Sequencing was done on a sample of memory CD4+ T cells sorted from blood. The cell subset or site label of this sample denotes: CD45RA-negative fraction. This clonotype originated in a man between 18 and 29 years old in good health.

The CDR3 in this case is CASSFALGAQFF. The DNA sequence reads TGTGCCAGCAGTTTCGCGCTGGGGGCCCAGTTCTTC. The V and J segments used are TRBV28 and TRBJ2-1; matching of 6 bases hints at TRBD1 as the D gene. V is cut by 3 bases and J by 13 bases, and the space between the germline ends is 13 bases. The cysteine opens and the phenylalanine closes a CDR3 of 12 amino acids. Only the CDR3 DNA is retained, 36 bases long and in frame from the first base. The germline V gene sets CDR1 to MDHEN and CDR2 to SYDVKM. Outside the CDR3, residues come from the reference TRBV28 and TRBJ2-1 proteins, so the full variable domain is: DVKVTQSSRYLVKRTGEKVFLECVQDMDHENMFWYRQDPGLGLRLIYFSYDVKMKEKGDIPEGYSVSREKKERFSLILESASTNQTSMYLCASSFALGAQFFGPGTRLTVL.